This entry lists 21 T cell receptor beta chains sequenced from one sample in a study of molecular identifiers for immune sequencing clone quantification. MiXCR, run by TCRdb on the PCR reads, gives a single entry per CDR3 protein. Here the sample spans approximately 500,000 distinct CDR3 sequences, 20% to 25% being singletons. The specimen was naive CD8+ T cells from blood, with Jurkat cell RNA spiked in. The subset is: FACS-sorted CD8+CD4-CCR7+CD45RA+ naive T cells. The receptor set was obtained from a human donor in good health. Some libraries in this study had Jurkat cell RNA spiked in.

This clonotype was seen once. With a much larger clone just one base away, this may be a read error. V usage is TRBV5-6 and J usage is TRBJ1-1, with D possibly TRBD1 on 5 matching bases. V lost 3 bases and J 5 bases, leaving 17 bases between the germline ends. The CDR3 sequence is 15 residues long. Germline V gene sequence: CDR1 SGHDT, CDR2 YYEEEE. CDR3 coding DNA: TGTGCCAGCAGCTCGACGGGACGGGGTTATACTGAAGCTTTCTTT. Translating it yields CASSSTGRGYTEAFF.

This clonotype was recorded many times. The J gene is TRBJ1-5, the V gene TRBV15; D is perhaps TRBD1 (6 bases). V dropped 3 bases and J dropped 3 bases, with 12 bases sitting between them. Germline V lookup: CDR1 LNHNV, CDR2 YYDKDF (reference sequence). The CDR3 consists of 15 residues. The chain's CDR3 is CATSSSRGPNQPQHF. CDR3 coding DNA: TGTGCCACCAGCAGTTCGCGGGGGCCCAATCAGCCCCAGCATTTT.

The rearrangement links TRBV7-2 to TRBJ1-4; D not certain. Germline CDR1 SGHTA, CDR2 FQGNSA. Trimming took off 2 bases at V and 6 bases at J, with 10 bases between the two ends. The CDR3 is made up of 14 amino acids. CDR3 in amino acids: CASSLWQLDEKLFF. CDR3 in DNA: TGTGCCAGCAGCTTATGGCAGCTGGATGAAAAACTGTTTTTT.

This clonotype appeared many times. The CDR3 loop reads CATSSPRGTVANEKLFF. The CDR3 bases are TGTGCCACCAGCTCCCCAAGGGGAACAGTGGCTAATGAAAAACTGTTTTTT. V is TRBV15 and J is TRBJ1-4, with TRBD1 as a possible D gene (5 bases). Trimming pared 5 bases from V and 3 bases from J, leaving 19 bases between. The CDR3 spans 17 residues. Germline CDR1 LNHNV, CDR2 YYDKDF (reference sequence).

This clonotype was observed a handful of times. The genes are TRBV2 and TRBJ2-1; D is possibly TRBD1 (5 bases). Trimming shortened V by 5 bases and J by 0 bases, and 8 bases separated the two germline ends. CDR3 size: 14 residues. Germline V gene lookup returns CDR1 SNHLY and CDR2 FYNNEI. CDR3 sequence: CASSHRSSYNEQFF. DNA for the CDR3: TGTGCCAGCAGTCACAGGAGCTCCTACAATGAGCAGTTCTTC.

This clonotype was detected ten times or more. This chain joins TRBV6-2 or TRBV6-3 and TRBJ2-3, with D unclear. Germline lookup yields CDR1 MNHEY and CDR2 SVGEGT. Trimming stripped 7 bases from V and 2 bases from J, with 16 bases between. The CDR3 length is 15 residues. CDR3 region: CASTPDLPYTDTQYF. The CDR3 DNA follows: TGTGCCAGCACCCCTGACCTCCCTTACACAGATACGCAGTATTTT.

The chain joins TRBV6-2 or TRBV6-3 to TRBJ2-7; 7 positions agree with TRBD2. J gave up 4 bases and V 8 bases, and 11 bases lay outside the gene matches. This CDR3 is 14 amino acids long. Germline assignment: CDR1 MNHEY and CDR2 SVGEGT. The CDR3, as DNA: TGTGCCAGCGCTGCTGGGGGGGGTTTGTACGAGCAGTACTTC. The encoded protein is CASAAGGGLYEQYF.

About this clonotype: This sequence may be a read error, since a much larger clone differs from it by one base. The chain carries TRBV12-5 and TRBJ2-5; 11 nucleotides line up with TRBD1. CDR1 and CDR2 from the germline V gene are LGHNT and FRNRAP. The CDR3 spans 17 residues. The CDR3 region is CAGGLDSGQGVRETQYF. In DNA form, the CDR3 reads TGTGCTGGTGGTTTGGATTCGGGACAGGGGGTTCGTGAGACCCAGTACTTC.

This clonotype was detected a few times. V is TRBV7-6 and J is TRBJ2-7, with D possibly being TRBD1 (5 bases). The CDR3 spans 15 residues. V was clipped by 3 bases and J by 0 bases, with 12 bases between them. The V gene's germline CDR1 is SGHVS and CDR2 FNYEAQ. The CDR3 is CASSFGGQSSYEQYF. The CDR3 coding sequence is TGTGCCAGCAGCTTTGGCGGACAAAGCTCCTACGAGCAGTACTTC. The full variable domain, completed using reference TRBV7-6 and TRBJ2-7, is GAGVSQSPRYKVTKRGQDVALRCDPISGHVSLYWYRQALGQGPEFLTYFNYEAQQDKSGLPNDRFSAERPEGSISTLTIQRTEQRDSAMYRCASSFGGQSSYEQYFGPGTRLTVT.

To note about this clonotype: The CDR3 end shows no conserved phenylalanine or tryptophan, and so a read error is likely. The chain employs TRBV2 and TRBJ2-3; 9 nucleotides align to TRBD1. Germline V gives CDR1 SNHLY, CDR2 FYNNEI. V lost 10 bases, J lost 1 base, and 9 bases stayed unmatched. The CDR3 has 15 residues. DNA for the CDR3: TGTGCCATCCCCGATTGGGACAGGGGCACAGATACGCAGTATCTT. This sequence encodes CAIPDWDRGTDTQYL.

This clonotype was counted only a few times. The rearrangement links TRBV20-1 to TRBJ2-4; a weak D match, TRBD1 (6 bases). Trimming pared 6 bases from V and 5 bases from J, leaving 20 bases between. Per germline, CDR1 DFQATT and CDR2 SNEGSKA (reference sequence). The CDR3 length is 15 residues. The CDR3: CSAIVRQANENIQYF. The CDR3 region has the DNA TGCAGTGCAATCGTAAGACAGGCCAATGAAAACATTCAGTACTTC.

The sample holds a few counts of this clonotype. V gene TRBV12-5 combines with J gene TRBJ1-5, with D hard to call. The CDR3 is 15 amino acids. Per the germline V gene, CDR1 is LGHNT and CDR2 is FRNRAP. V lost 1 base, J lost 0 bases, and 7 bases lay in between. The CDR3 sequence is CASGLGTFSNQPQHF. Written as DNA, the CDR3 is TGTGCTAGTGGTTTGGGCACCTTTAGCAATCAGCCCCAGCATTTT.

This clonotype was seen ten or more times. The J gene is TRBJ2-7, the V gene TRBV28, with D perhaps TRBD2 (7 bases). The V gene's germline CDR1 is MDHEN and CDR2 SYDVKM. Trimming shortened V by 7 bases and J by 4 bases, and 14 bases separated the two germline ends. The CDR3 runs 13 residues. Here the CDR3 reads CASTGAGGYEQYF. The CDR3 nucleotides read TGTGCCAGCACGGGGGCCGGGGGGTACGAGCAGTACTTC.

The chain is built from TRBV29-1 and TRBJ2-7, with a tentative D call TRBD1 (6 bases). Trimming took 0 bases from V and 0 from J, leaving 15 bases between them. This CDR3 has 16 residues. Looked up from germline, CDR1 is SQVTM and CDR2 is ANQGSEA. The CDR3 nucleotides read TGCAGCGTTGAAGATTGGGGGCAGTATGACTCCTACGAGCAGTACTTC. Translating gives CSVEDWGQYDSYEQYF.

The gene calls are TRBV19 and TRBJ1-5; possibly TRBD1 for D (5 bases). This CDR3 spans 17 amino acids. V lost 1 base to trimming and J lost 1 base, with 14 bases between them. Germline-derived CDR1 and CDR2 are LNHDA and SQIVND (reference sequence). CDR3 loop: CASSIVDTGMSNQPQHF. The CDR3 region has the DNA TGTGCCAGTAGTATAGTGGACACGGGTATGAGCAATCAGCCCCAGCATTTT.

The CDR3 loop is CASSMTGTNTDTQYF. The DNA of the CDR3 is TGTGCCAGTAGTATGACAGGGACCAACACAGATACGCAGTATTTT. The V and J genes are TRBV19 and TRBJ2-3, with 7 bases lining up with TRBD1. The V segment lost 3 bases and the J segment 2 bases; nucleotides outside the gene matches: 5. Per germline, CDR1 LNHDA and CDR2 SQIVND (reference sequence). The CDR3 loop spans 15 amino acids. Variable domain in full (rest from reference TRBV19 and TRBJ2-3): DGGITQSPKYLFRKEGQNVTLSCEQNLNHDAMYWYRQDPGQGLRLIYYSQIVNDFQKGDIAEGYSVSREKKESFPLTVTSAQKNPTAFYLCASSMTGTNTDTQYFGPGTRLTVL.

The chain links TRBV7-9 to TRBJ2-7, with TRBD1 matching 8 bases. Germline values: CDR1 SEHNR, CDR2 FQNEAQ (reference sequence). V lost 4 bases and J lost 2; bases outside the gene matches: 4. CDR3 length: 14 amino acids. The chain's CDR3 is CASSSRTGTYEQYF. The CDR3 DNA reads as TGTGCCAGCAGCTCCCGGACAGGGACCTACGAGCAGTACTTC.

The table lists this clonotype with a few counts. This chain connects TRBV6-6 to TRBJ2-3; D could derive from TRBD1 or TRBD2 (5 bases each). Trimming removed 8 bases at V and 2 bases at J, with 11 bases between. The CDR3 has 13 amino acids. The germline CDR1 and CDR2 sequences are MNHNY and SVGAGI (reference sequence). Here the CDR3 DNA reads TGTGCCAGCGAGGGACGGCTCACAGATACGCAGTATTTT. This sequence encodes CASEGRLTDTQYF.

This clonotype was counted at least ten times. V gene TRBV6-6 combines with J gene TRBJ2-7; maybe TRBD2 (6 bases). The CDR3 runs 13 residues. The ends were cut back, 10 bases at V and 4 bases at J, with 17 bases in the middle. The germline V gene encodes CDR1 MNHNY and CDR2 SVGAGI (reference sequence). The DNA for the CDR3 is TGTGCCACCATCGGGAGCTCACTTTACGAGCAGTACTTC. As protein: CATIGSSLYEQYF.

Details on this clonotype: At one boundary the junction diverges from the germline segment, which might be a read error. V gene TRBV19 combines with J gene TRBJ2-7; D perhaps matches TRBD2 (5 bases). From germline, CDR1 is LNHDA and CDR2 SQIVND (reference sequence). This CDR3 is 14 amino acids long. The DNA of the CDR3 is TGTGCCGGTAGTTCGGCTAGCCCAGACTACGAGCAGTACTTC. It yields the protein CAGSSASPDYEQYF.

This clonotype was recorded at least ten times. This sequence joins TRBV6-2 or TRBV6-3 and TRBJ2-7, with TRBD1 matching 9 bases. This CDR3 has 17 residues. CDR1 and CDR2 from the germline V gene are MNHEY and SVGEGT. Germline trimming cut 5 bases from V and 7 bases from J; bases unmatched to any gene: 18. CDR3 nucleotide sequence: TGTGCCAGCAGTCGAACCGGGACAGGGCGAATCCCAACGGAGCAGTACTTC. Protein sequence: CASSRTGTGRIPTEQYF.